The present T cell receptor (beta chain) was sequenced within a study of shared clonotypes between healthy human individuals. The CDR3 spans 15 residues. Germline lookup yields CDR1 MGHRA and CDR2 YSYEKL. With 4 bases clipped from V and 9 bases from J, the junction kept 12 bases outside the gene matches. The naive CD8 fraction comprised CD45RO-negative cells positively selected for CCR7 and excluded terminally differentiated effector memory CD45RA+ cells. Method: immunoSEQ multiplex PCR; TCRdb's copy keeps in-frame clones and lacks some. Among over 2 million clones listed, about 95% were seen once. The sequence was collected from a young man in good health. What was sequenced was naive CD8+ T cells sorted from blood. The chain is built from TRBV4-1 and TRBJ2-1; 7 nucleotides match TRBD2. CDR3 protein: CASSLSGTKFGEQFF. CDR3 DNA: TGCGCCAGCAGCCTGAGCGGGACCAAGTTCGGTGAGCAGTTCTTC.